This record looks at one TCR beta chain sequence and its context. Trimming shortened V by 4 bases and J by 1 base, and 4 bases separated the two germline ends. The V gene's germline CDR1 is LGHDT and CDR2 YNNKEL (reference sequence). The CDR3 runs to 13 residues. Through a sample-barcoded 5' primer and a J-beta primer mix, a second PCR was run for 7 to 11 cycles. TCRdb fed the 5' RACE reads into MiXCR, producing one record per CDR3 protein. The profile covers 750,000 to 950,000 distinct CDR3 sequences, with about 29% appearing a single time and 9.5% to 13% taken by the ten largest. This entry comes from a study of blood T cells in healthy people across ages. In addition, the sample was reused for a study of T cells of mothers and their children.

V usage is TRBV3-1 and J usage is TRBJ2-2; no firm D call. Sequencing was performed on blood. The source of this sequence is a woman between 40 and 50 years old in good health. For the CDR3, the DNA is TGTGCCAGCAGCCCGCGGAACACCGGGGAGCTGTTTTTT. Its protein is CASSPRNTGELFF. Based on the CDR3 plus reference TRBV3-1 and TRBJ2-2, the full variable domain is DTAVSQTPKYLVTQMGNDKSIKCEQNLGHDTMYWYKQDSKKFLKIMFSYNNKELIINETVPNRFSPKSPDKAHLNLHINSLELGDSAVYFCASSPRNTGELFFGEGSRLTVL.